Included here is one T cell receptor (beta chain) sequence, with context. These data originate in a study of CD8+ T cells in alopecia areata. The CDR3 length is 14 residues. V was shortened by 3 bases and J by 8 bases, with 17 bases between the two germline ends. Germline values: CDR1 SGDLS, CDR2 YYNGEE. cDNA serving as the sequencing template came from extracted, reverse transcribed RNA. Profiled with immunoSEQ multiplex PCR; TCRdb holds only in-frame clones, not every one. The repertoire holds 200,000 to 250,000 clones, about 58% seen once, with 1.6% in the top ten. Treatment here: oral pan-JAK inhibitor, 5-10 mg twice daily.

This receptor was taken from a human donor with alopecia areata. The chain couples TRBV9 to TRBJ1-2; D remains ambiguous. Material: CD4+ T cells sorted from blood, obtained at week 4, from a patient treated with tofacitinib. DNA for the CDR3: TGTGCCAGCAGCGCCGCCCAGGATCGTAGCGGCTACACCTTC. As protein: CASSAAQDRSGYTF.